These T cell receptor beta chains were read from a single sample in a study of blood T cell repertoires in COVID-19. The repertoire was sequenced with immunoSEQ multiplex PCR; TCRdb's copy has only in-frame clones and lacks some. The table records under 350,000 clones, approximately 87% of them present only once. The specimen was peripheral blood. The receptors here all came from a man in his fifties or sixties who had recovered from COVID-19. Each CDR3 is given with its conserved first and last residue. D genes are given only for firm matches.

v_call	d_call	j_call	cdr3_length	cdr3_nt	cdr3_aa
TRBV3-1/TRBV3-2	TRBD2	TRBJ2-3	15	TGTGCCAGCAGCCCAGCGGGAGGAGGAACAGATACGCAGTATTTT	CASSPAGGGTDTQYF
TRBV5-1	NA	TRBJ2-3	15	TGCGCCAGCAGCCCGGCCGGGGTCAGCACAGATACGCAGTATTTT	CASSPAGVSTDTQYF
TRBV6-6	NA	TRBJ1-1	15	TGTGCCAGCAGTCCCCCCAGGACTGTGAACACTGAAGCTTTCTTT	CASSPPRTVNTEAFF
TRBV7-9	NA	TRBJ1-3	15	TGTGCCAGCAGCGCCGACAGGAAGGCGGGAAACACCATATATTTT	CASSADRKAGNTIYF
TRBV6-6	NA	TRBJ2-3	15	TGTGCCAGCAGTTACTCTCTAGGTCGCACAGATACGCAGTATTTT	CASSYSLGRTDTQYF
TRBV28	NA	TRBJ2-7	15	TGTGCCAGCAGTCCCCGGGACTGCTTACCCTACGAGCAGTACTTC	CASSPRDCLPYEQYF
TRBV3-1/TRBV3-2	NA	TRBJ1-5	13	TGTGCCAGCAGCCGCCGAGAGGGTGAGCCCCAGCATTTT	CASSRREGEPQHF
TRBV4-2	TRBD1	TRBJ1-2	15	TGTGCCAGCAGCCAAGAAGGGGACAGGGGGTATGGCTACACCTTC	CASSQEGDRGYGYTF
TRBV9	TRBD1	TRBJ1-5	16	TGTGCCAGCAGCCCGCCTCGGACAGGGCTAGTTCAGCCCCAGCATTTT	CASSPPRTGLVQPQHF
TRBV6-5	NA	TRBJ1-2	15	TGTGCCAGCACCCAAAATGACATAGGGGTTGGCGGCTACACCTTC	CASTQNDIGVGGYTF
TRBV19	NA	TRBJ1-6	15	TGTGCCAGTAGTTTGACAGAATTCTATAATTCACCCCTCCACTTT	CASSLTEFYNSPLHF
TRBV2	NA	TRBJ1-3	13	TGTGCCAGCTGTCAGCGCTCTGGAAACACCATATATTTT	CASCQRSGNTIYF